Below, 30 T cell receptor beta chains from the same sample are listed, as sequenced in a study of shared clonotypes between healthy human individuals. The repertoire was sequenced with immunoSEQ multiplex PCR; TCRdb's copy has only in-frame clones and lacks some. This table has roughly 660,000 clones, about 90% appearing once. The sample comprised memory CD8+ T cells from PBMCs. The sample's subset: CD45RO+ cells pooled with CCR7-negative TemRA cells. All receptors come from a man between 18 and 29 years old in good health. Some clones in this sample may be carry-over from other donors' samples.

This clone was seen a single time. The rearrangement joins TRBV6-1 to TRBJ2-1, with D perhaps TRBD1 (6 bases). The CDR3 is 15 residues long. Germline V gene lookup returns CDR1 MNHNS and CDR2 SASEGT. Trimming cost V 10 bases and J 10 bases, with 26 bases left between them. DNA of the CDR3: TGTGCCACCGGACCCGAAGGGGGAGCGGTGTGGGAGCAGTTCTTC. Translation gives CATGPEGGAVWEQFF.

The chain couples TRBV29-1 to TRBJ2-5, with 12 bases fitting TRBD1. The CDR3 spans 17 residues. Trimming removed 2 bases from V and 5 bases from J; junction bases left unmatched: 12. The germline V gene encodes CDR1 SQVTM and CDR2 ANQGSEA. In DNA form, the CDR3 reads TGCAGCGTTGAATGGAGGGTATGGGACAGGGGGCACGAGACCCAGTACTTC. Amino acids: CSVEWRVWDRGHETQYF.

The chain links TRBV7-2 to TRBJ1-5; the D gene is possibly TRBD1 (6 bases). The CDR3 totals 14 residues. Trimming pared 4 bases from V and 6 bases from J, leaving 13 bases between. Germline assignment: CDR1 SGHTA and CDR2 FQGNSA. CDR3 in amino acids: CASSWDKSFQPQHF. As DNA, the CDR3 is TGTGCCAGCAGCTGGGACAAGTCCTTTCAGCCCCAGCATTTT.

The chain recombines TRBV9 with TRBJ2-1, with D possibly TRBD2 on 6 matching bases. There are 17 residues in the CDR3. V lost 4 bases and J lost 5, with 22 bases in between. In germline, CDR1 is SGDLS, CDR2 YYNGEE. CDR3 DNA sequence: TGTGCCAGCAGCTCCTCGTGGAGGGGTTCAAGTGACAATGAGCAGTTCTTC. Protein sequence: CASSSSWRGSSDNEQFF.

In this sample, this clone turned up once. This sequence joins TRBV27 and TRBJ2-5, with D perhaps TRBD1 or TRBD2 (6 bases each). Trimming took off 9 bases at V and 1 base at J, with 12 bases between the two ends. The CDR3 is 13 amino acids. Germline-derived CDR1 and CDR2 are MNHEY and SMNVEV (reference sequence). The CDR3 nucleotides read TGTGCCAGTTATGGGGGGCTCCAAGAGACCCAGTACTTC. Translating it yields CASYGGLQETQYF.

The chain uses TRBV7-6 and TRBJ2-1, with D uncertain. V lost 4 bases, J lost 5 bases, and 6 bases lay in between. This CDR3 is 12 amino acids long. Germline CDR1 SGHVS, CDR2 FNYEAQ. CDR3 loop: CASSSWDNEQFF. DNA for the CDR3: TGTGCCAGCAGCTCGTGGGACAATGAGCAGTTCTTC. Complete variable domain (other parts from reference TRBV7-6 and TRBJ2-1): GAGVSQSPRYKVTKRGQDVALRCDPISGHVSLYWYRQALGQGPEFLTYFNYEAQQDKSGLPNDRFSAERPEGSISTLTIQRTEQRDSAMYRCASSSWDNEQFFGPGTRLTVL.

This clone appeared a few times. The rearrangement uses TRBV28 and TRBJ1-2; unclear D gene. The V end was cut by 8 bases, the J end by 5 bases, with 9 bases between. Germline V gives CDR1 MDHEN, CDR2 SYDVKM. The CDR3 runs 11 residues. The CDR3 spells CASGSSYGYTF. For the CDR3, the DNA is TGTGCCAGCGGATCCAGTTATGGCTACACCTTC.

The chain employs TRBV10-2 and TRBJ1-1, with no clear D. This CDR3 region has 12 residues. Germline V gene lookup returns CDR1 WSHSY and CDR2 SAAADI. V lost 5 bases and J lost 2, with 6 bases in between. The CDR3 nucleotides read TGCGCCAGCAGTAAAGCCAACACTGAAGCTTTCTTT. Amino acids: CASSKANTEAFF.

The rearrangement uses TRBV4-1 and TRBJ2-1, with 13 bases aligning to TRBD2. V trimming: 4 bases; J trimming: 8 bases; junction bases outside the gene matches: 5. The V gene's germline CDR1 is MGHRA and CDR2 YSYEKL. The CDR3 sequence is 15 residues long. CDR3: CASSPGTSGNYEQFF. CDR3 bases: TGCGCCAGCAGCCCAGGGACTAGCGGGAATTATGAGCAGTTCTTC.

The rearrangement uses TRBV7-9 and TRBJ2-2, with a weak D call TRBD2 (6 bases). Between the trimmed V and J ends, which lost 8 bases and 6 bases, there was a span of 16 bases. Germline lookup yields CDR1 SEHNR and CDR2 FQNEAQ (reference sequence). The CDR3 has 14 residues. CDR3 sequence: CASGGGDFAGELFF. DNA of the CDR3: TGTGCCAGCGGCGGAGGGGATTTCGCCGGGGAGCTGTTTTTT.

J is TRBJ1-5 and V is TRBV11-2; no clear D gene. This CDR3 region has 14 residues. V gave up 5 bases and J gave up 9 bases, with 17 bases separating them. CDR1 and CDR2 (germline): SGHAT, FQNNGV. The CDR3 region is CASSAVGRDRPQHF. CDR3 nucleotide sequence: TGTGCCAGCAGCGCAGTTGGGAGGGATCGGCCCCAGCATTTT.

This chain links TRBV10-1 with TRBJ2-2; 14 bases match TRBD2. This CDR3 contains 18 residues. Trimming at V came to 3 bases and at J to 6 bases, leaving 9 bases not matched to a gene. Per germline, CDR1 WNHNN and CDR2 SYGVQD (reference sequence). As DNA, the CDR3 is TGCGCCAGCAGTGACTCGGGACTAGCGGGGGTTCGATCCGGGGAGCTGTTTTTT. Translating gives CASSDSGLAGVRSGELFF.

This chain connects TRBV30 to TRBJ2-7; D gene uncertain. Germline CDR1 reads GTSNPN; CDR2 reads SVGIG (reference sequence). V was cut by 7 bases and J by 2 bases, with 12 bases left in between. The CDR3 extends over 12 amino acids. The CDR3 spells CALEGDPYEQYF. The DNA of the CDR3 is TGTGCCTTGGAAGGCGATCCCTACGAGCAGTACTTC.

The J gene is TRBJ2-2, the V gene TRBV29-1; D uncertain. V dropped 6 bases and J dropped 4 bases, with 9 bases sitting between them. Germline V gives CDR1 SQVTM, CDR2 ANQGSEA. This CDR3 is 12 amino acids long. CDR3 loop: CSVTTATGELFF. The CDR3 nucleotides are TGCAGCGTCACCACTGCCACCGGGGAGCTGTTTTTT.

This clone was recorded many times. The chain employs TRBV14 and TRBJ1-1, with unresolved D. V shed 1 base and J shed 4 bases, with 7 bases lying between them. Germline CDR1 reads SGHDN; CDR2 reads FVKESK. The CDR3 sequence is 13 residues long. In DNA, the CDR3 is TGTGCCAGCAGCCAAGCGGCGGGCACTGAAGCTTTCTTT. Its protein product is CASSQAAGTEAFF.

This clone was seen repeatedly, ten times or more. The CDR3 loop is CASSEDRWKRERIGNEQFF. Written as DNA, the CDR3 is TGTGCCAGCAGTGAAGACCGGTGGAAGCGGGAGCGTATAGGCAATGAGCAGTTCTTC. The V gene is TRBV2, the J gene TRBJ2-1; 8 nucleotides match TRBD2. Germline lookup yields CDR1 SNHLY and CDR2 FYNNEI. This CDR3 comprises 19 residues. The junction had 17 bases not matched to a gene; V was cut back by 1 base and J by 6 bases.

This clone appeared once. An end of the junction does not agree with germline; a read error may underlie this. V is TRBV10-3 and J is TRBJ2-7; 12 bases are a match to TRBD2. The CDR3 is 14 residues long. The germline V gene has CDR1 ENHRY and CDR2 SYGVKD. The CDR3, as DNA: TGTGCCATCAGTGAAACTAGCGGGAGGCAAGTGGCGAATTTC. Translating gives CAISETSGRQVANF.

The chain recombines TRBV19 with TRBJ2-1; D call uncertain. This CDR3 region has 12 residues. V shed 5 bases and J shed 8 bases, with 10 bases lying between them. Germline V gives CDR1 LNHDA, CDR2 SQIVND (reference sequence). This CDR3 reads CASSLYTDEQFF. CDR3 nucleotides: TGTGCCAGTAGTCTATACACGGATGAGCAGTTCTTC.

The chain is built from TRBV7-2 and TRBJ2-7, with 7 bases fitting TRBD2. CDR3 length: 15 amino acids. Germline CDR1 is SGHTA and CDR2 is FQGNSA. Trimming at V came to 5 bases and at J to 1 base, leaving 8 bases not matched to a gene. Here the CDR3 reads CASSPGMGGSYEQYF. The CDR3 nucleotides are TGTGCCAGCAGCCCGGGGATGGGGGGGTCCTACGAGCAGTACTTC.

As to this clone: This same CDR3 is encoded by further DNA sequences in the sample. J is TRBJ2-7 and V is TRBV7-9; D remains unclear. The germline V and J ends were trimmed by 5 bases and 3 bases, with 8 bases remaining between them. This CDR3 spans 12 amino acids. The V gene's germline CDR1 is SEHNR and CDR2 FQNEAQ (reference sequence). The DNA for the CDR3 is TGTGCCAGCAGCCCTCAGAACTACGAGCAGTACTTC. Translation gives CASSPQNYEQYF.

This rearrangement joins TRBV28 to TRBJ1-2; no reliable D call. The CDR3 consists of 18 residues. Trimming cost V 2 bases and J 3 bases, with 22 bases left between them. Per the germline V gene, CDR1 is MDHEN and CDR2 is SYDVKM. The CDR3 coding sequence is TGTGCCAGCAGTTTACTGTGGGCTCCAGAGCTCGCATACTATGGCTACACCTTC. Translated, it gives CASSLLWAPELAYYGYTF.

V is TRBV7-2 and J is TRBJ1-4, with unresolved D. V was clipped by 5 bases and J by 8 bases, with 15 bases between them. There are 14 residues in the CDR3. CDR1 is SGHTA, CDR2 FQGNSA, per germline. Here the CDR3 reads CASSDLGKGEKLFF. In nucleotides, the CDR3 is TGTGCCAGCAGCGACCTGGGAAAGGGAGAAAAACTGTTTTTT.

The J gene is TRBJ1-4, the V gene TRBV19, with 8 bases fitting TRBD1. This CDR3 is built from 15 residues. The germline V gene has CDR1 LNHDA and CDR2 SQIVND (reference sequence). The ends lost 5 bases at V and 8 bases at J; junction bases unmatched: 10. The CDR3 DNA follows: TGTGCCAGTAGTGCCCGGGACAGGTGGATGGAAAAACTGTTTTTT. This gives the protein CASSARDRWMEKLFF.

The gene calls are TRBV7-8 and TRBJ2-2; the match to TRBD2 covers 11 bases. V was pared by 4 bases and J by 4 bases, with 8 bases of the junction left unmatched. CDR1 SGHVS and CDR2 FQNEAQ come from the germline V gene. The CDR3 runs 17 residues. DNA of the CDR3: TGTGCCAGCAGCTATAAACTAGCGGGAGTCGTCACCGGGGAGCTGTTTTTT. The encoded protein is CASSYKLAGVVTGELFF.

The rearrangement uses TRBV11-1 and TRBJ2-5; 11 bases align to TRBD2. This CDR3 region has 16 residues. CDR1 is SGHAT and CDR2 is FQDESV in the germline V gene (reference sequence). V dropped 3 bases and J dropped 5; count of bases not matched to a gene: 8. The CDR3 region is CASSFVRGLAEETQYF. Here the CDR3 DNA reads TGTGCCAGCAGCTTCGTCCGGGGACTAGCGGAGGAGACCCAGTACTTC.

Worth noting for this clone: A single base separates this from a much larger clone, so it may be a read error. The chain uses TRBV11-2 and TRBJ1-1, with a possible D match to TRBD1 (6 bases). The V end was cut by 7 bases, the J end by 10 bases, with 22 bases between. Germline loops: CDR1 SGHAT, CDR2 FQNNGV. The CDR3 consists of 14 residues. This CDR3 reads CASNPTTGARGAFF. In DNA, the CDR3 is TGTGCCAGCAACCCCACCACGGGGGCGCGAGGAGCTTTCTTT.

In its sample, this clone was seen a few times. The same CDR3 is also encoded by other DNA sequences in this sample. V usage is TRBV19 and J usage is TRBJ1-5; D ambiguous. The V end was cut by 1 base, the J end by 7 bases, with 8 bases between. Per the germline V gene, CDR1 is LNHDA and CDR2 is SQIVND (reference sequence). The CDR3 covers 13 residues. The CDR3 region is CASSIGKRQPQHF. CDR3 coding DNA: TGTGCCAGTAGTATAGGGAAACGACAGCCCCAGCATTTT. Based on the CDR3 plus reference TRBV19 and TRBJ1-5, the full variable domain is DGGITQSPKYLFRKEGQNVTLSCEQNLNHDAMYWYRQDPGQGLRLIYYSQIVNDFQKGDIAEGYSVSREKKESFPLTVTSAQKNPTAFYLCASSIGKRQPQHFGDGTRLSIL.

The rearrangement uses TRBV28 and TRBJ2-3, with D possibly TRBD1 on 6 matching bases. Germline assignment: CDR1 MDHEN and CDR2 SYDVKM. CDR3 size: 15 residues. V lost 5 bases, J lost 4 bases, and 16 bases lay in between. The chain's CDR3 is CASSEGEFIPDTQYF. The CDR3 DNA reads TGTGCCAGCAGTGAGGGGGAGTTTATTCCAGATACGCAGTATTTT.

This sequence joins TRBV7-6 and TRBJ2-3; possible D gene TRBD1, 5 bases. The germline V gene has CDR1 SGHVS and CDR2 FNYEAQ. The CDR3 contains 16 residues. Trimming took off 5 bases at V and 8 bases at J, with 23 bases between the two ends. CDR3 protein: CASSRVTGPELGTQYF. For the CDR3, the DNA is TGTGCCAGCAGCCGCGTCACAGGTCCCGAACTCGGTACGCAGTATTTT. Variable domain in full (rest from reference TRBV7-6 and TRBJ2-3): GAGVSQSPRYKVTKRGQDVALRCDPISGHVSLYWYRQALGQGPEFLTYFNYEAQQDKSGLPNDRFSAERPEGSISTLTIQRTEQRDSAMYRCASSRVTGPELGTQYFGPGTRLTVL.

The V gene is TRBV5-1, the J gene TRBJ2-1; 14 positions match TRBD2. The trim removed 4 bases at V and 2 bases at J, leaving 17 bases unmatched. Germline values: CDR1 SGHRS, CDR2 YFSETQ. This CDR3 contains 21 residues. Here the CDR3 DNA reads TGCGCCAGCAGCCCGGAGGTGACTAGCGGGAGGGTTAAAGGGCCCTACAATGAGCAGTTCTTC. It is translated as CASSPEVTSGRVKGPYNEQFF.